The table lists the clone carrying this T cell receptor (beta chain) with many counts. The antigen is not known. This entry is derived from a study of T cells in Graves' hyperthyroidism and ophthalmopathy. Study-level points and caveats: Most clonotypes expanded in thyroid above 0.001 were likewise present in blood.

Trimming cost V 0 bases and J 1 base, with 7 bases left between them. The CDR3 is made up of 14 amino acids. RNA transcripts gave rise to amplified TCR beta CDR3 regions. First-round RT-PCR targeting the TCR CDR3 was performed with the HTBI primer set. TCRdb called the multiplex PCR reads again in MiXCR, with one record for every CDR3 protein. The sample comprises hundreds of thousands of distinct CDR3 sequences, under 15% of which are singletons, and about 13% rests with the top ten. Ophthalmopathy cases met thresholds of Clinical Activity Score at least 3, NOSPECS grade at least 4 and duration under 3 months. Reasons for excluding patients were uncontrolled infection, other autoimmune disease, pregnancy or lactation. PBMCs were derived from more than 8 ml fresh peripheral blood.

Sequences were obtained from blood. V usage is TRBV12-3 or TRBV12-4 and J usage is TRBJ2-7; D might be TRBD1 (6 bases). This clonotype was obtained from a man between 18 and 35 years old with Graves' ophthalmopathy. This chain's CDR3 is CASSLAGGSYEQYF. For the CDR3, the DNA is TGTGCCAGCAGTTTAGCAGGGGGTTCCTACGAGCAGTACTTC.